Listed below are T cell receptor beta chains from one sample, sequenced in a study of shared clonotypes between healthy human individuals. The protocol was immunoSEQ multiplex PCR, while the TCRdb copy is restricted to in-frame clones and leaves out a portion. The sample includes fewer than 650,000 clones, around 76% of them seen just once. Specimen: PBMCs. These receptors were obtained from a woman aged 40 to 55 in good health. Some clones in this sample may be carry-over from other donors' samples. Each CDR3 is given with its conserved first and last residue.

v_gene,j_gene,CDR3aa
TRBV10-3,TRBJ2-2,CAISAGTSGSPNTGELFF
TRBV6-6,TRBJ2-7,CASSSHRTGRRVEQYF
TRBV7-9,TRBJ2-7,CASSSPRDQGGSYEQYF
TRBV29-1,TRBJ2-3,CSVEAGGTDTQYF
TRBV4-1,TRBJ1-6,CASSQVVDSPPLHF
TRBV2,TRBJ1-2,CASRTGGTNYGYTF
TRBV28,TRBJ2-4,CASTTPQNIQYF
TRBV5-6,TRBJ1-1,CASSWGQSEAFF
TRBV28,TRBJ2-6,CASSFQVPSSGANVLTF
TRBV27,TRBJ2-7,CASSLRLAEKPYEQYF
TRBV7-2,TRBJ2-1,CASTLLNNEQFF
TRBV4-3,TRBJ2-7,CASSQDFGTSGSYEQYF
TRBV7-6,TRBJ2-1,CASTPGQDSYNEQFF
TRBV15,TRBJ2-2,CATSAEMTEGRDTGELFF
TRBV6-6,TRBJ1-4,CASSTPGQGAEKLFF
TRBV7-1,TRBJ2-1,CASSLASSISYNEQFF
TRBV10-3,TRBJ2-6,CAIGGQAGGANVLTF
TRBV30,TRBJ2-2,CASERFNPGELFF
TRBV5-1,TRBJ2-5,CASSPTSGGGGETQYF
TRBV28,TRBJ2-7,CASRAGGVYEQYF
TRBV9,TRBJ2-7,CASSVGGPDYEQYF
TRBV7-9,TRBJ2-5,CASSLYSGGGETQYF
TRBV28,TRBJ2-7,CASSPHGLTTYEQYF
TRBV5-1,TRBJ2-4,CASSLEGVVGIQYF
TRBV16,TRBJ1-2,CASSRIKGLEVYGYTF
TRBV7-3,TRBJ2-4,CASSRQGGKNIQYF
TRBV27,TRBJ1-2,CASRRGQDGYGYTF
TRBV4-1,TRBJ2-7,CASTLGGGRQTYEQYF
TRBV10-3,TRBJ2-2,CAITSGTGPTGELFF
TRBV28,TRBJ1-2,CASTGSWGYTF
TRBV7-9,TRBJ2-7,CASSQERYEQYF
TRBV9,TRBJ2-1,CASSGTAQPGEQFF
TRBV2,TRBJ1-2,CASRTGGYGYTF
TRBV18,TRBJ2-3,CASSPSTAADTQYF
TRBV4-2,TRBJ2-3,CASSQDLSRGIQDTQYF
TRBV7-2,TRBJ2-7,CASSLGWGNSYEQYF
TRBV2,TRBJ2-7,CALGTSTLEQYF
TRBV9,TRBJ1-4,CASSVTGSNEKLFF
TRBV10-3,TRBJ2-3,CAIRDSQGTNTDTQYF
TRBV6-1,TRBJ1-1,CASSERGGTEAFF
TRBV19,TRBJ1-2,CASRSGKQGNYGYTF
TRBV29-1,TRBJ1-4,CSVGWATNEKLFF
TRBV10-3,TRBJ1-1,CAIRAGVNTEAFF
TRBV9,TRBJ1-4,CASTPGATNEKLFF
TRBV7-3,TRBJ2-6,CASSLQSGANVLTF
TRBV25-1,TRBJ2-2,CASSLVPGELFF
TRBV10-3,TRBJ2-5,CAIRVISPMQETQYF
TRBV7-3,TRBJ2-5,CASSRGQGEAQYF
TRBV5-1,TRBJ1-4,CASSLGDTNEKLFF
TRBV19,TRBJ1-2,CASTLVFRTTLYGYTF
TRBV11-2,TRBJ2-7,CASSPSGLTYEQYF
TRBV2,TRBJ2-7,CASSDRLATYEQYF
TRBV11-2,TRBJ2-1,CASSLHPSVGEQFF
TRBV5-1,TRBJ2-3,CASSFRQATDTQYF
TRBV11-3,TRBJ2-3,CASSLGVSEVTDTQYF
TRBV5-8,TRBJ2-7,CASSSTGWYEQYF
TRBV15,TRBJ2-1,CATSRSPSEQFF